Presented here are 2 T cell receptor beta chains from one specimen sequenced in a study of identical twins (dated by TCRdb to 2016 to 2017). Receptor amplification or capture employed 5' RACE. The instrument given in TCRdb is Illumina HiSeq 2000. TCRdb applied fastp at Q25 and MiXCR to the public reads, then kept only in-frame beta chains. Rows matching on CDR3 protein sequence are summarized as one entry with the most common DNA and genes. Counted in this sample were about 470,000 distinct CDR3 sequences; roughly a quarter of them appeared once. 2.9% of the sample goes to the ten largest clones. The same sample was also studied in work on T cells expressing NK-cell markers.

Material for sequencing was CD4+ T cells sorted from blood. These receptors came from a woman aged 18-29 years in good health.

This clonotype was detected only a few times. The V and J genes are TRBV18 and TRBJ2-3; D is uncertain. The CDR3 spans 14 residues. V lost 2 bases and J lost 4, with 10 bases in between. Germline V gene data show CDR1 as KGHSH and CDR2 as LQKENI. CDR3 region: CASSPMGSSDTQYF. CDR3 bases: TGTGCCAGCTCACCAATGGGCTCCTCAGATACGCAGTATTTT.

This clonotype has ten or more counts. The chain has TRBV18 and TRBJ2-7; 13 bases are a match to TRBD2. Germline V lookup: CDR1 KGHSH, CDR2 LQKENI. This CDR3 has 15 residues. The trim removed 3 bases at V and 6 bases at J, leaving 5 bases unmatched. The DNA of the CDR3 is TGTGCCAGCTCACCCACCGGGACTAGCGGGGCCGAGCAGTACTTC. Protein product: CASSPTGTSGAEQYF. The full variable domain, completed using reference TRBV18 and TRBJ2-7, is NAGVMQNPRHLVRRRGQEARLRCSPMKGHSHVYWYRQLPEEGLKFMVYLQKENIIDESGMPKERFSAEFPKEGPSILRIQQVVRGDSAAYFCASSPTGTSGAEQYFGPGTRLTVT.